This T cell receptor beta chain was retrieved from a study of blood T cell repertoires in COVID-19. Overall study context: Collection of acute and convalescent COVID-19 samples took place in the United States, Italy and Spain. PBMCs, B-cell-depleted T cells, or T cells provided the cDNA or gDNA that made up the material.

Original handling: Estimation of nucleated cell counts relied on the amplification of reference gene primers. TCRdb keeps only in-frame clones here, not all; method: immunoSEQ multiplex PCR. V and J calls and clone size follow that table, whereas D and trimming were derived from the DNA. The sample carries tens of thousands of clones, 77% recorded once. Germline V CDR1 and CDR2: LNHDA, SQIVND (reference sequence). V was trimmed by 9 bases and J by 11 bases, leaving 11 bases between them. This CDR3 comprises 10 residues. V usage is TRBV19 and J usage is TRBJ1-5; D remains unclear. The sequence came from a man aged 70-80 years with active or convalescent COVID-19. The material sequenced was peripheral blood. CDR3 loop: CASPGGTQHF. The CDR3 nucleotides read TGTGCCAGCCCTGGAGGAACCCAGCATTTT.